The rows below give T cell receptor beta chains drawn from one sample of a study of Ad26.COV2.S vaccination and SARS-CoV-2 variants. Profiled with immunoSEQ multiplex PCR; TCRdb holds only in-frame clones, not every one. The repertoire holds fewer than 55,000 clones, with roughly four fifths as singletons. Sequencing was performed on peripheral blood, taken after recovery from COVID-19. The receptor set was obtained from a human donor who had recovered from COVID-19. Both conserved end residues are part of each CDR3. D genes are given only for firm matches. Clone size appears in some rows only: once, few, many, or a class for an expanded clone.

j_call clone_size v_call d_call cdr3_nt cdr3_aa
TRBJ2-2 - TRBV30 - TGTGCCTGGTGGCCCGATACCGGGGAGCTGTTTTTT CAWWPDTGELFF
TRBJ1-3 few TRBV11-1 - TGTGCCAGCAGCTTAGCGGACTTCTCTGGAAACACCATATATTTT CASSLADFSGNTIYF
TRBJ2-5 few TRBV11-3 - TGTGCCAGCAGCCCTCAGGGAGGAGAGACCCAGTACTTC CASSPQGGETQYF
TRBJ2-7 few TRBV6-5 - TGTGCCAGCAGTTACGCAGGGGCGTCCTACGAGCAGTACTTC CASSYAGASYEQYF
TRBJ1-2 - TRBV14 - TGTGCCAGCAGCCAAGACAGGGTAGGCAGCTATGGCTACACCTTC CASSQDRVGSYGYTF
TRBJ1-2 - TRBV5-1 - TGCGCCAGCAGCTTGGCCGCAGGGGAGCACTATGGCTACACCTTC CASSLAAGEHYGYTF
TRBJ2-3 - TRBV3-1/TRBV3-2 - TGTGCCAGCAGCCAAGGGGCCAGTCCCACAACAGATACGCAGTATTTT CASSQGASPTTDTQYF
TRBJ1-1 once TRBV7-2 - TGTGCCAGCACCATCGGGGGGAGGCCTGAAGCTTTCTTT CASTIGGRPEAFF
TRBJ2-4 - TRBV2 TRBD1 TGTGCCAGCAGCCAGGTGGGGGACAGGTCGAAAAACATTCAGTACTTC CASSQVGDRSKNIQYF
TRBJ2-3 - TRBV9 TRBD2 TGTGCCAGCAGCGCCCTCAGCGGGAGTAGCACAGATACGCAGTATTTT CASSALSGSSTDTQYF
TRBJ2-3 - TRBV4-1 TRBD2 TGCGCCAGCAGCCAACCTTTAGCGGGAGGGCCGGGAAAAACGCAGTATTTT CASSQPLAGGPGKTQYF
TRBJ2-1 - TRBV7-2 - TGTGCCAGCAGCTTCCTTGGGGGCTCCTACAATGAGCAGTTCTTC CASSFLGGSYNEQFF
TRBJ2-5 - TRBV27 - TGTGCCAGCAGGGTCCGCCCATCGGAGACCCAGTACTTC CASRVRPSETQYF
TRBJ2-1 once TRBV7-2 - TGTGCCAGCAGCTTGGGTAAGGGGACGGCCTACAATGAGCAGTTCTTC CASSLGKGTAYNEQFF
TRBJ1-1 - TRBV5-1 TRBD1 TGCGCCAGCAGCTTGAGGGGACAGGATCAAGCTTTCTTT CASSLRGQDQAFF
TRBJ2-6 - TRBV7-6 - TGTGCCAGCAGCGGACCTTACCGTGTTACAGCTGGGGCCAACGTCCTGACTTTC CASSGPYRVTAGANVLTF
TRBJ1-1 - TRBV29-1 - TGCAGCGTTGAAATGGGGGGGGGCGCCACTGAAGCTTTCTTT CSVEMGGGATEAFF
TRBJ1-1 - TRBV28 - TGTGCCAGCAGTTTAGACAGGCGGAGGACTGAAGCTTTCTTT CASSLDRRRTEAFF
TRBJ2-3 - TRBV24-1 TRBD1 TGTGCCACCAGTGGGTCAGGACAGGGCGAAGATACGCAGTATTTT CATSGSGQGEDTQYF
TRBJ2-1 - TRBV9 - TGTGCCAGCAGCGTAGAAGTAGGGCGAATCGAGCAGTTCTTC CASSVEVGRIEQFF
TRBJ1-2 - TRBV20-1 - TGCAGGTTCAGGTGTTGGGGCTACACCTTC CRFRCWGYTF
TRBJ1-6 - TRBV6-5 - TGTGCCAGCATCGCGACTGGTTCACCCCTCCACTTT CASIATGSPLHF
TRBJ2-1 - TRBV3-1/TRBV3-2 TRBD2 TGTGCCAGCAGCCAGGGACTAGCGGCTAATGAGCAGTTCTTC CASSQGLAANEQFF
TRBJ1-1 - TRBV12-2 - TGTGCAAGTCGCTTAGTTCACCGGGACTCTCCACTAAACACTGAAGCTTTCTTT CASRLVHRDSPLNTEAFF
TRBJ2-3 few TRBV6-5 - TGTGCCAGCAGGAAAGGGAAGAGCACAGATACGCAGTATTTT CASRKGKSTDTQYF
TRBJ1-1 - TRBV5-6 - TGTGCCAGCAGTTCTTCAGGGCCAACTGAAGCTTTCTTT CASSSSGPTEAFF
TRBJ2-3 - TRBV5-1 - TGCGCCAGCAGCTTGGGTTCAGATACGCAGTATTTT CASSLGSDTQYF
TRBJ2-1 - TRBV27 TRBD2 TGTGCCAGCAGTCTCTCTAGCGGGAGGGCCTACAATGAGCAGTTCTTC CASSLSSGRAYNEQFF
TRBJ1-1 - TRBV5-1 - TGCGCCAGCAGCTCGGGTCTTAACACTGAAGCTTTCTTT CASSSGLNTEAFF
TRBJ2-7 - TRBV7-9 - TGTGCCAGCAGCCCCGGGGACACCAGATACGAGCAGTACTTC CASSPGDTRYEQYF
TRBJ1-5 - TRBV28 - TGTGCCAGCAGAGGGAGTCTGAGTCAGCCCCAGCATTTT CASRGSLSQPQHF
TRBJ1-2 - TRBV5-4 - TGTGCCAGCAGTTTGACAGATAACTATGGCTACACCTTC CASSLTDNYGYTF
TRBJ2-5 - TRBV18 - TGTGCCAGCTCACTAGAGGAGACCCAGTACTTC CASSLEETQYF
TRBJ2-5 - TRBV5-4 - TGTGCCAGCAGCTTGGGAGGGTCAAAAGAGACCCAGTACTTC CASSLGGSKETQYF
TRBJ2-7 - TRBV10-3 - TGTGCCATCACTCGGGCAGTTGGGGACGAGCAGTACTTC CAITRAVGDEQYF
TRBJ2-1 - TRBV5-6 TRBD2 TGTGCCCGCAGTATGGGGGCGGGGGGAGAGTTCTTC CARSMGAGGEFF
TRBJ1-1 - TRBV12-3/TRBV12-4 - TGTGCCAGCAGTCCCTCCTGGGGCACTGAAGCTTTCTTT CASSPSWGTEAFF
TRBJ2-1 once TRBV4-2 TRBD2 TGTGCCAGCAGCCAAGATCCAGCGGGGGGCACCGATGAGCAGTTCTTC CASSQDPAGGTDEQFF
TRBJ1-6 - TRBV7-8 - TGTGCCAGCAGCTTAGGACGGGGCAGAACCAATTCACCCCTCCACTTT CASSLGRGRTNSPLHF
TRBJ2-3 - TRBV2 - TGTGCCAGCAGATTTGGATTCGCTAGTGGGGAGCCAGATACGCAGTATTTT CASRFGFASGEPDTQYF
TRBJ2-7 - TRBV13 - TGTGCCAGCAGCTCTTGGACGGAGAACTCCTACGAGCAGTACTTC CASSSWTENSYEQYF
TRBJ1-2 once TRBV7-9 TRBD1 TGTGCCAGCAGCTCTGTTACCGGGACAGTTAACTATGGCTACACCTTC CASSSVTGTVNYGYTF
TRBJ1-2 - TRBV19 TRBD1 TGTGCCAGTAGTAGTTGGACAGGGAACTATGGCTACACCTTC CASSSWTGNYGYTF
TRBJ2-5 few TRBV28 TRBD1 TGTGCCAGCAGTTTAGGAGGGACAGGGGGGACCCAGTACTTC CASSLGGTGGTQYF
TRBJ2-3 - TRBV29-1 TRBD2 TGCAGCGTTGTTGGCCTAGCGGGTGCTAGCACAGATACGCAGTATTTT CSVVGLAGASTDTQYF
TRBJ1-1 - TRBV18 TRBD1 TGTGCCAGCTCACCGGGACAGGCGGACACTGAAGCTTTCTTT CASSPGQADTEAFF
TRBJ2-2 - TRBV5-1 - TGCGCCAGCAGCTTGTTCGAGGGCAGCACCGGGGAGCTGTTTTTT CASSLFEGSTGELFF
TRBJ1-1 - TRBV3-1/TRBV3-2 TRBD1 TGTGCCAGCAGCCAGACAGGGGGCCGGAGCACTGAAGCTTTCTTT CASSQTGGRSTEAFF
TRBJ2-2 - TRBV7-8 - TGTGCCAGCAGCTTATACAGGGAGGGCACCGGGGAGCTGTTTTTT CASSLYREGTGELFF
TRBJ1-5 - TRBV6-2/TRBV6-3 TRBD1 TGTGCCAGCAGTACGGGGCTGGACAGGGTCAATCAGCCCCAGCATTTT CASSTGLDRVNQPQHF
TRBJ1-1 - TRBV11-2 - TGTGCCAGCAGGTATGTGAAGGGGTTCATGAACACTGAAGCTTTCTTT CASRYVKGFMNTEAFF
TRBJ1-1 - TRBV30 - TGTGCCTGGAGCCCCGACGGGGTGAACACTGAAGCTTTCTTT CAWSPDGVNTEAFF
TRBJ2-7 few TRBV6-5 - TGTGCCAGCAGTTACTCGAGACAGTCCTACGAGCAGTACTTC CASSYSRQSYEQYF
TRBJ1-1 - TRBV12-5 TRBD1 TGTGCTAGTGCTACAGGGGGCGACAGCACTGAAGCTTTCTTT CASATGGDSTEAFF
TRBJ1-1 - TRBV10-3 - TGTGCCATCAGTGACCCCACGGGGATGAACACTGAAGCTTTCTTT CAISDPTGMNTEAFF
TRBJ1-4 - TRBV14 - TGTGCCAGCAGCCAGGGAGGGGATGAAAAACTGTTTTTT CASSQGGDEKLFF
TRBJ2-7 - TRBV7-2 TRBD2 TGTGCCAGCAGCTCCCGGACTAGCGGGCCCCTCTCCTACGAGCAGTACTTC CASSSRTSGPLSYEQYF
TRBJ1-5 - TRBV9 - TGTGCCAGCAGCCCAAGCCCCCTCTCCGGTGGGCCCCAGCATTTT CASSPSPLSGGPQHF
TRBJ2-3 - TRBV5-5 TRBD2 TGTGCCAGCAGCTTGGCCGGTAGCGGGAGTGCGGATACGCAGTATTTT CASSLAGSGSADTQYF
TRBJ1-6 few TRBV20-1 - TGCAGTGCTAGTTACGGGAGCTCCTATAATTCACCCCTCCACTTT CSASYGSSYNSPLHF